The 14 T cell receptor beta chains below all came from one sample that was sequenced in a study of blood T cell repertoires in COVID-19. TCRdb's copy holds only in-frame clones and misses some; the assay was immunoSEQ multiplex PCR. The table lists 200,000 to 250,000 clones, roughly 86% of them singletons, with roughly 3% in the top ten. Source material: peripheral blood. These receptor sequences come from a man in his 60s with acute or convalescent COVID-19.

The V and J genes are TRBV12-3 or TRBV12-4 and TRBJ1-2; D ambiguous. With 7 bases removed from V and 0 bases from J, the gap between germline ends came to 9 bases. CDR3 length: 13 amino acids. The CDR3 DNA follows: TGTGCCAGCACCCCCCTTCCTAACTATGGCTACACCTTC. Protein product: CASTPLPNYGYTF.

This clone was observed at least ten times. The chain uses TRBV6-5 and TRBJ1-4, with 7 bases aligning to TRBD1. This CDR3 is 13 amino acids long. Germline CDR1 MNHEY, CDR2 SVGAGI. V was pared by 6 bases and J by 2 bases, with 0 bases of the junction left unmatched. The CDR3 DNA sequence: TGTGCCAGCAGACAGGGGACTAATGAAAAACTGTTTTTT. Translated, it gives CASRQGTNEKLFF.

The chain uses TRBV6-5 and TRBJ2-1, with D unclear. Trimming pared 6 bases from V and 10 bases from J, leaving 10 bases between. This CDR3 comprises 11 residues. From germline, CDR1 is MNHEY and CDR2 SVGAGI. The CDR3 sequence is CASSFYNEQFF. The CDR3 region has the DNA TGTGCCAGCAGCTTCTATAACGAGCAGTTCTTC.

The V gene is TRBV10-1, the J gene TRBJ2-7; the match to TRBD1 covers 7 bases. This CDR3 contains 15 residues. Per the germline V gene, CDR1 is WNHNN and CDR2 is SYGVQD (reference sequence). The trim removed 4 bases at V and 3 bases at J, leaving 9 bases unmatched. DNA of the CDR3: TGCGCCAGCAGTGGGTCCGGACAGGCCCACTACGAGCAGTACTTC. Its protein is CASSGSGQAHYEQYF.

The rearrangement uses TRBV7-6 and TRBJ2-7, with TRBD2 matching over 11 bases. Germline V lookup: CDR1 SGHVS, CDR2 FNYEAQ. J gave up 5 bases and V 4 bases, and 7 bases lay outside the gene matches. The CDR3 sequence is 15 residues long. This chain's CDR3 is CASSYRLAGKDEQYF. The CDR3 DNA reads as TGTGCCAGCAGCTACCGACTAGCGGGGAAGGACGAGCAGTACTTC.

The J gene is TRBJ1-5, the V gene TRBV18, with 7 bases that match TRBD1. The germline CDR1 and CDR2 sequences are KGHSH and LQKENI. CDR3 length: 13 amino acids. Trimming at V came to 3 bases and at J to 7 bases, leaving 3 bases not matched to a gene. CDR3 bases: TGTGCCAGCTCACCGCAGGGGGGACAGCCCCAGCATTTT. It codes for CASSPQGGQPQHF.

The V call is TRBV6-1, the J call TRBJ1-4; 9 bases agree with TRBD1. The J segment lost 10 bases and the V segment lost 2 bases, leaving 8 bases of the junction unmatched. Per germline, CDR1 MNHNS and CDR2 SASEGT. The CDR3 runs 15 residues. CDR3 sequence (DNA): TGTGCCAGCAGTGAACGGGGACAGGGAAAGGGAAAACTGTTTTTT. Its translation: CASSERGQGKGKLFF.

This clone was recorded once. The V and J genes are TRBV27 and TRBJ1-6; D perhaps matches TRBD1 (6 bases). Trimming took 7 bases from V and 0 from J, leaving 13 bases between them. This CDR3 is 16 amino acids long. CDR1 is MNHEY and CDR2 is SMNVEV in the germline V gene (reference sequence). The CDR3 protein is CASTRTVTSYNSPLHF. The CDR3 DNA reads TGTGCCAGCACCCGGACAGTCACCTCCTATAATTCACCCCTCCACTTT.

The rearrangement uses TRBV28 and TRBJ2-5; the match to TRBD1 covers 7 bases. V was clipped by 6 bases and J by 1 base; unmatched bases: 8. Germline V gene data show CDR1 as MDHEN and CDR2 as SYDVKM. CDR3 size: 15 residues. The CDR3 is CASRPRQGVQETQYF. The CDR3 DNA follows: TGTGCCAGCAGGCCCCGACAGGGCGTCCAAGAGACCCAGTACTTC.

As for this clone: Other DNA variants within this sample encode the same CDR3. The V gene is TRBV9, the J gene TRBJ2-7, with 11 bases aligning to TRBD2. Germline V gene lookup returns CDR1 SGDLS and CDR2 YYNGEE. J was trimmed by 2 bases and V by 0 bases; bases with no gene match: 1. The CDR3 length is 15 residues. The CDR3 sequence: CASSVGSGGAYEQYF. Here the CDR3 DNA reads TGTGCCAGCAGCGTAGGTAGCGGGGGGGCCTACGAGCAGTACTTC.

V and J are TRBV5-1 and TRBJ2-2, with TRBD1 as a possible D gene (6 bases). Germline CDR1 reads SGHRS; CDR2 reads YFSETQ. The CDR3 covers 13 residues. Trimming stripped 4 bases from V and 8 bases from J, with 12 bases between. In DNA, the CDR3 is TGCGCCAGCAGCCCCGGAAGGGGGGGGGAGCTGTTTTTT. Translation: CASSPGRGGELFF.

The rearrangement joins TRBV11-2 to TRBJ1-2, with 8 positions matching TRBD1. CDR1 and CDR2 (germline): SGHAT, FQNNGV. This CDR3 is 16 amino acids long. J was trimmed by 3 bases and V by 5 bases; bases with no gene match: 11. CDR3 in DNA: TGTGCCAGCAGCCCGGCCCCCGCGACAGGGGACTATGGCTACACCTTC. It codes for CASSPAPATGDYGYTF.

The sample holds one count of this clone. The V gene is TRBV10-2, the J gene TRBJ2-2; 9 positions match TRBD1. This CDR3 is built from 17 residues. V shed 2 bases and J 4 bases; nucleotides not matched to a gene: 8. From germline, CDR1 is WSHSY and CDR2 SAAADI. CDR3 nucleotides: TGCGCCAGCAGTGAGCGGGACAGGGTGGTGGGCACCGGGGAGCTGTTTTTT. It encodes CASSERDRVVGTGELFF.

The chain uses TRBV4-3 and TRBJ1-4; tentatively, D is TRBD1 (6 bases). CDR1 is LGHNA and CDR2 is YSLEER in the germline V gene. V was pared by 4 bases and J by 4 bases, with 13 bases between. The CDR3 sequence is 15 residues long. This chain's CDR3 is CASSPGDTDNEKLFF. DNA of the CDR3: TGCGCCAGCAGCCCAGGGGACACAGATAATGAAAAACTGTTTTTT.